Below, 32 T cell receptor beta chains from the same sample are listed, as sequenced in a study of cytomegalovirus exposure and HLA in healthy donors. Vbeta (60) and Jbeta (13) primers were used in the PCR. Method: immunoSEQ multiplex PCR; TCRdb's copy keeps in-frame clones and lacks some. The sample lists 170,000 or so clones, 70% to 90% seen once, with 2% to 2.5% in the top ten. The sample was PBMCs. The receptors were sampled from a woman between 25 and 40 years old in good health and CMV-seronegative.

DNA for the CDR3: TGTGCCAGCAGTTACACTACGGACAGCTCCTACGAGCAGTACTTC. Translation: CASSYTTDSSYEQYF. V gene TRBV6-6 combines with J gene TRBJ2-7; D is perhaps TRBD1 (6 bases). The V end lost 2 bases, the J end lost 0 bases, and 11 bases lay between the germline ends. The CDR3 length is 15 residues. The V gene's germline CDR1 is MNHNY and CDR2 SVGAGI (reference sequence).

The chain is built from TRBV5-1 and TRBJ1-2; the D gene is possibly TRBD1 (5 bases). The CDR3 sequence is 14 residues long. V lost 4 bases and J 8 bases, leaving 18 bases between the germline ends. Germline V CDR1 and CDR2: SGHRS, YFSETQ. The CDR3 region has the DNA TGCGCCAGCAGCGGACGAGAAGGACATCGAGGCTACACCTTC. The encoded protein is CASSGREGHRGYTF.

This clone was observed a single time. This chain uses TRBV12-1 with TRBJ1-5; no DNA check was done on the table's D call, TRBD1. TRBV12-1 is listed as a pseudogene. The CDR3 is 20 residues long. The CDR3 DNA reads as TGTGCCAGCAGCTTTGGCACCCGGGACAGGCGCCCTTATCGCAATCAGCCCCAGCATTTT. Encoded protein: CASSFGTRDRRPYRNQPQHF.

The chain employs TRBV6-1 and TRBJ1-2; D remains ambiguous. Germline CDR1 MNHNS, CDR2 SASEGT. The CDR3 totals 14 residues. V lost 5 bases to trimming and J lost 3 bases, with 13 bases between them. The chain's CDR3 is CASSTGASDYGYTF. The CDR3 DNA follows: TGTGCCAGCAGTACTGGAGCCTCTGACTATGGCTACACCTTC.

V and J are TRBV18 and TRBJ2-5, with 8 nucleotides matching TRBD2. CDR1 and CDR2 from the germline V gene are KGHSH and LQKENI. V was pared by 2 bases and J by 5 bases, with 10 bases of the junction left unmatched. The CDR3 runs 16 residues. The CDR3 region is CASSPKRGPKGETQYF. The CDR3 DNA sequence: TGTGCCAGCTCACCAAAGCGGGGGCCGAAAGGGGAGACCCAGTACTTC. Filled out from reference TRBV18 and TRBJ2-5, the complete variable domain reads NAGVMQNPRHLVRRRGQEARLRCSPMKGHSHVYWYRQLPEEGLKFMVYLQKENIIDESGMPKERFSAEFPKEGPSILRIQQVVRGDSAAYFCASSPKRGPKGETQYFGPGTRLLVL.

This chain joins TRBV10-3 and TRBJ1-2; 7 nucleotides match TRBD1. The CDR3 covers 13 residues. In germline, CDR1 is ENHRY, CDR2 SYGVKD. Trimming took 7 bases from V and 2 from J; bases not matched to a gene: 4. The chain's CDR3 is CAIMGQNNYGYTF. The DNA for the CDR3 is TGTGCCATCATGGGACAGAACAACTATGGCTACACCTTC.

The gene calls are TRBV6-5 and TRBJ1-2, with D maybe TRBD1 (5 bases). Germline-derived CDR1 and CDR2 are MNHEY and SVGAGI. This CDR3 contains 13 residues. V dropped 5 bases and J dropped 5 bases, with 12 bases sitting between them. This CDR3 is CASSQRQLYGYTF. For the CDR3, the DNA is TGTGCCAGCAGTCAACGACAGCTTTATGGCTACACCTTC.

This clone has only a few counts. The chain joins TRBV5-4 to TRBJ2-5; 15 nucleotides align to TRBD2. This CDR3 has 18 amino acids. The V gene end was trimmed by 0 bases and the J gene end by 2 bases; junction bases not matched to a gene: 5. The germline V gene has CDR1 SGHNT and CDR2 YYREEE (reference sequence). The CDR3: CASSLAFGLAGGQETQYF. The CDR3 DNA follows: TGTGCCAGCAGCTTGGCCTTTGGACTAGCGGGGGGGCAAGAGACCCAGTACTTC.

This rearrangement joins TRBV27 to TRBJ1-6, with TRBD1 as a possible D gene (6 bases). V shed 6 bases and J shed 5 bases, with 14 bases lying between them. Germline V CDR1 and CDR2: MNHEY, SMNVEV (reference sequence). The CDR3 is made up of 15 amino acids. Here the CDR3 DNA reads TGTGCCAGCAGATTCGGGGACACCGATAATTCACCCCTCCACTTT. Translation gives CASRFGDTDNSPLHF.

The rearrangement joins TRBV6-5 to TRBJ2-7; 9 nucleotides line up with TRBD2. The CDR3 runs to 14 residues. The V segment lost 2 bases and the J segment 2 bases; nucleotides outside the gene matches: 1. Germline V gene data show CDR1 as MNHEY and CDR2 as SVGAGI. DNA for the CDR3: TGTGCCAGCAGTTACCGCGGGAGGGCCTACGAGCAGTACTTC. It is translated as CASSYRGRAYEQYF.

Notes on this clone: This sample also contains other DNA sequences that code for the same CDR3. The chain carries TRBV27 and TRBJ1-2; 10 nucleotides agree with TRBD1. Losses at the gene ends were 3 bases for V and 3 bases for J; bases not matched to a gene: 1. This CDR3 is built from 14 residues. Germline V CDR1 and CDR2: MNHEY, SMNVEV (reference sequence). The CDR3 loop reads CASSFGQGDYGYTF. The CDR3 coding sequence is TGTGCCAGCAGTTTCGGACAGGGGGACTATGGCTACACCTTC.

The CDR3 region has the DNA TGTGCCAGCAGTCTTCCTGAGCGGCGCAACAATGAGCAGTTCTTC. Translating it yields CASSLPERRNNEQFF. The V gene is TRBV28, the J gene TRBJ2-1, with D perhaps matching TRBD2 (5 bases). Germline values: CDR1 MDHEN, CDR2 SYDVKM. The V and J ends lost 5 bases and 5 bases respectively, with 16 bases between them. This CDR3 region has 15 residues.

The chain uses TRBV15 and TRBJ2-2; TRBD1 agrees at 10 bases. The length of the CDR3 is 18 residues. Losses at the gene ends were 5 bases for V and 4 bases for J; bases not matched to a gene: 13. Looked up from germline, CDR1 is LNHNV and CDR2 is YYDKDF (reference sequence). The CDR3 protein is CATSSQPLGTGVTGELFF. As DNA, the CDR3 is TGTGCCACCAGCTCCCAACCCCTCGGGACAGGGGTCACCGGGGAGCTGTTTTTT.

The chain joins TRBV4-2 to TRBJ2-3, with 8 bases that match TRBD2. V lost 4 bases to trimming and J lost 6 bases; unmatched junction nucleotides: 12. Per the germline V gene, CDR1 is LGHNA and CDR2 is YNFKEQ. This CDR3 spans 16 amino acids. CDR3 amino acids: CASSPRGSGDRDTQYF. The CDR3 coding sequence is TGTGCCAGCAGCCCGCGGGGTAGCGGGGACCGGGATACGCAGTATTTT.

The rearrangement joins TRBV6-4 to TRBJ1-5, with D perhaps TRBD1 (5 bases). V lost 3 bases and J 7 bases, leaving 10 bases between the germline ends. Germline V gives CDR1 MRHNA, CDR2 SNTAGT. The CDR3 runs 13 residues. CDR3 sequence: CASSERGEQPQHF. The DNA for the CDR3 is TGTGCCAGCAGTGAAAGGGGTGAGCAGCCCCAGCATTTT.

The rearrangement joins TRBV6-1 to TRBJ1-5; D perhaps matches TRBD1 (6 bases). V was cut by 4 bases and J by 1 base, with 8 bases left in between. Germline V CDR1 and CDR2: MNHNS, SASEGT. CDR3 length: 14 residues. The chain's CDR3 is CASSGGRSNQPQHF. The CDR3, as DNA: TGTGCCAGCAGTGGGGGGCGCAGCAATCAGCCCCAGCATTTT.

The chain couples TRBV5-1 to TRBJ2-3, with 9 bases that match TRBD2. Germline loops: CDR1 SGHRS, CDR2 YFSETQ. This CDR3 region has 15 residues. V trimming: 4 bases; J trimming: 0 bases; junction bases outside the gene matches: 3. The DNA of the CDR3 is TGCGCCAGCAGCCTTACTAGCGGGAGCACAGATACGCAGTATTTT. It yields the protein CASSLTSGSTDTQYF.

V is TRBV9 and J is TRBJ1-4; 8 bases are a match to TRBD1. Losses at the gene ends were 7 bases for V and 4 bases for J; bases not matched to a gene: 9. CDR3 length equals 15 residues. Germline V gene lookup returns CDR1 SGDLS and CDR2 YYNGEE. CDR3 amino acids: CASGHGTGFNEKLFF. Written as DNA, the CDR3 is TGTGCCAGCGGACACGGGACAGGATTTAATGAAAAACTGTTTTTT.

V and J are TRBV30 and TRBJ2-5, with 10 bases matching TRBD2. The germline CDR1 and CDR2 sequences are GTSNPN and SVGIG (reference sequence). The CDR3 runs to 12 residues. J was trimmed by 2 bases and V by 8 bases; bases with no gene match: 2. The CDR3 sequence is CALAGDQETQYF. CDR3 in DNA: TGTGCCCTAGCGGGGGATCAAGAGACCCAGTACTTC.

V is TRBV9 and J is TRBJ2-1; 12 bases align to TRBD2. The CDR3 is 15 residues long. Germline trimming cut 3 bases from V and 8 bases from J; bases unmatched to any gene: 6. Germline lookup yields CDR1 SGDLS and CDR2 YYNGEE. The CDR3 nucleotides read TGTGCCAGCAGCGCCGCTAGCGGGAGGGTCGATGAGCAGTTCTTC. Its translation: CASSAASGRVDEQFF.

V is TRBV7-6 and J is TRBJ1-1; perhaps TRBD1 as D (5 bases). V gave up 3 bases and J gave up 0 bases, with 14 bases separating them. The CDR3 spans 16 residues. In germline, CDR1 is SGHVS, CDR2 FNYEAQ. For the CDR3, the DNA is TGTGCCAGCAGCTTGACAGCTAACACCATGAACACTGAAGCTTTCTTT. It is translated as CASSLTANTMNTEAFF.

The CDR3 DNA sequence: TGTGCCAGCTCAAACAGGGGCCTGAACACCGGGGAGCTGTTTTTT. Translating it yields CASSNRGLNTGELFF. The rearrangement uses TRBV18 and TRBJ2-2; 7 bases line up with TRBD1. Trimming cost V 5 bases and J 1 base; bases outside gene matches: 4. Germline loops: CDR1 KGHSH, CDR2 LQKENI. The CDR3 totals 15 residues. Full variable domain (outside the CDR3, taken from reference TRBV18 and TRBJ2-2): NAGVMQNPRHLVRRRGQEARLRCSPMKGHSHVYWYRQLPEEGLKFMVYLQKENIIDESGMPKERFSAEFPKEGPSILRIQQVVRGDSAAYFCASSNRGLNTGELFFGEGSRLTVL.

This clone was observed a few times. The chain employs TRBV7-2 and TRBJ2-5; TRBD2 agrees at 7 bases. V was pared by 7 bases and J by 3 bases, with 5 bases of the junction left unmatched. CDR3 length: 13 residues. The germline gives CDR1 SGHTA, CDR2 FQGNSA. CDR3: CASNPSGKETQYF. The CDR3 nucleotides read TGTGCCAGCAACCCTAGCGGAAAAGAGACCCAGTACTTC. Combining the CDR3 with reference TRBV7-2 and TRBJ2-5 gives the whole variable domain GAGVSQSPSNKVTEKGKDVELRCDPISGHTALYWYRQSLGQGLEFLIYFQGNSAPDKSGLPSDRFSAERTGGSVSTLTIQRTQQEDSAVYLCASNPSGKETQYFGPGTRLLVL.

The chain couples TRBV9 to TRBJ1-2; D remains ambiguous. The V and J ends lost 0 bases and 2 bases respectively, with 17 bases between them. This CDR3 has 17 residues. Germline values: CDR1 SGDLS, CDR2 YYNGEE. The DNA of the CDR3 is TGTGCCAGCAGCGTAGGACTGACGGTATCGGGAAACTATGGCTACACCTTC. It translates to CASSVGLTVSGNYGYTF.

The CDR3 loop is CASSRTGETQYF. In DNA, the CDR3 is TGTGCCAGCAGCCGGACGGGGGAGACCCAGTACTTC. The rearrangement links TRBV7-2 to TRBJ2-5, with D tentatively TRBD2 (5 bases). Germline V gene sequence: CDR1 SGHTA, CDR2 FQGNSA. V was clipped by 5 bases and J by 5 bases, with 9 bases between them. This CDR3 spans 12 amino acids.

The V call is TRBV4-3, the J call TRBJ2-1; 11 positions match TRBD2. The length of the CDR3 is 15 residues. Germline trimming cut 1 base from V and 6 bases from J; bases unmatched to any gene: 2. CDR1 and CDR2 (germline): LGHNA, YSLEER. CDR3: CASSQVAGGPNEQFF. CDR3 nucleotides: TGCGCCAGCAGCCAAGTAGCGGGGGGGCCCAATGAGCAGTTCTTC.

CDR3 sequence reads: CASSDSGGANNSPLHF. The CDR3 nucleotides read TGTGCCAGCAGTGACTCGGGGGGGGCGAATAATTCACCCCTCCACTTT. V usage is TRBV2 and J usage is TRBJ1-6; D is possibly TRBD1 (6 bases). The CDR3 has 16 amino acids. Trimming removed 3 bases at V and 5 bases at J, with 14 bases between. From germline, CDR1 is SNHLY and CDR2 FYNNEI.

In its sample, this clone was seen a few times. The V and J genes are TRBV13 and TRBJ1-4; D gene uncertain. V was pared by 3 bases and J by 5 bases, with 4 bases between. The CDR3 spans 12 residues. CDR1 is PRHDT, CDR2 FYEKMQ, per germline (reference sequence). In DNA form, the CDR3 reads TGTGCCAGCAGCTTGAGAAATGAAAAACTGTTTTTT. Translation gives CASSLRNEKLFF.

A note on this clone: The germline gene is not matched at one end of the junction; a read error may be the cause. J is TRBJ1-1 and V is TRBV19; 10 bases map to TRBD1. The germline gives CDR1 LNHDA, CDR2 SQIVND (reference sequence). This CDR3 is built from 14 residues. CDR3 region: CASSGWGQGPEASF. The CDR3 DNA reads TGTGCCAGTAGTGGGTGGGGACAGGGGCCTGAAGCTTCCTTT.

This clone has more than one count but fewer than ten. This chain joins TRBV27 and TRBJ2-5; D is perhaps TRBD1 (6 bases). Deletions cut 4 bases from V and 3 bases from J, with 9 bases between. This CDR3 contains 13 residues. The germline CDR1 and CDR2 sequences are MNHEY and SMNVEV (reference sequence). The CDR3 nucleotides read TGTGCCAGCAGTTCCACAGGGAAAGAGACCCAGTACTTC. Protein sequence: CASSSTGKETQYF.

The V call is TRBV7-9, the J call TRBJ2-5; 9 bases map to TRBD2. Trimming at V came to 5 bases and at J to 2 bases, leaving 12 bases not matched to a gene. The CDR3 spans 17 residues. Per the germline V gene, CDR1 is SEHNR and CDR2 is FQNEAQ (reference sequence). CDR3: CASSPRPGLAPQETQYF. The CDR3 DNA is TGTGCCAGCAGCCCCAGACCCGGACTAGCGCCTCAAGAGACCCAGTACTTC.

This chain uses TRBV5-4 with TRBJ1-4, with unresolved D. The CDR3 totals 14 residues. The germline V gene has CDR1 SGHNT and CDR2 YYREEE (reference sequence). Trimming shortened V by 2 bases and J by 0 bases, and 5 bases separated the two germline ends. CDR3 sequence reads: CASSLRATNEKLFF. The CDR3 bases are TGTGCCAGCAGCTTACGGGCAACTAATGAAAAACTGTTTTTT.